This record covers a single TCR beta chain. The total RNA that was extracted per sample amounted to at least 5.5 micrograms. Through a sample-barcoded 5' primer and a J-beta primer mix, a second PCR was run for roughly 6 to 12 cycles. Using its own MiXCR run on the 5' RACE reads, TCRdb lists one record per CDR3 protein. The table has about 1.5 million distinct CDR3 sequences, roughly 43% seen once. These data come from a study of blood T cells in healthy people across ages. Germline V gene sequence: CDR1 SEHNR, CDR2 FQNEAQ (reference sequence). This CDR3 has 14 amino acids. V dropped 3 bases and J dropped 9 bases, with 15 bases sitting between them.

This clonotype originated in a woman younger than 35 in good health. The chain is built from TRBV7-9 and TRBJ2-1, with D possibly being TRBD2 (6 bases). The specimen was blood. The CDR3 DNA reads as TGTGCCAGCAGCTTCGAAACTAGCTTCAGTGAGCAGTTCTTC. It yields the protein CASSFETSFSEQFF.